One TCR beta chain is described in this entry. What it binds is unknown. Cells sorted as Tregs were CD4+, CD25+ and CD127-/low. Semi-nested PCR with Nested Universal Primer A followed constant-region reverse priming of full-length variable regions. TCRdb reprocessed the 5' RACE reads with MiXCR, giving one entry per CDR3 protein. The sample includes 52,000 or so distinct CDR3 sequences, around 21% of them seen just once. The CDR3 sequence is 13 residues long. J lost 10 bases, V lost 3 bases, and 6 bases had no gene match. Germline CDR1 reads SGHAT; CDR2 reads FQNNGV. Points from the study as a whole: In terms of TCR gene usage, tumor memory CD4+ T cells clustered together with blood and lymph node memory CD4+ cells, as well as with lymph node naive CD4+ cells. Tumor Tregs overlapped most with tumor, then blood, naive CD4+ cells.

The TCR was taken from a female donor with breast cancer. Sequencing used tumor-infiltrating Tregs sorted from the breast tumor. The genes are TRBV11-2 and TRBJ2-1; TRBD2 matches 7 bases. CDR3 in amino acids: CASSLPSGIEQFF. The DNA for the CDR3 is TGTGCCAGCAGCTTGCCGAGCGGGATCGAGCAGTTCTTC.